Described below is a single T cell receptor beta chain sequence and its context. Trimming pared 0 bases from V and 3 bases from J, leaving 13 bases between. The germline V gene encodes CDR1 SGHKS and CDR2 YYEKEE (reference sequence). This CDR3 contains 16 residues. This sample was included in a study of shared clonotypes between healthy human individuals. Donors were healthy HIV-negative adults without recent acute infections or vaccinations. About 30,000 T cell genomes, or 300 ng DNA, went into unsorted PBMC replicate PCRs. Profiled with immunoSEQ multiplex PCR; TCRdb holds only in-frame clones, not every one. This table has about 480,000 clones, 79% appearing once.

The chain is built from TRBV5-5 and TRBJ2-4; no firm D call. Material: PBMCs. This sequence originates from a woman aged 40 to 55 in good health. Some clones in this sample may be carry-over from other donors' samples. The CDR3 here is CASSLEGTVVKNIQYF. In DNA, the CDR3 is TGTGCCAGCAGCTTGGAGGGAACAGTCGTCAAAAACATTCAGTACTTC.